These 23 T cell receptor beta chains were sequenced from one sample in a study of T cell responses to AZD1222 COVID-19 vaccine. The method was immunoSEQ multiplex PCR; TCRdb's version includes in-frame clones alone and lacks a portion of them. The sample carries about 92,000 clones, 65% to 90% recorded once. Material: peripheral blood, obtained on day 0 of AZD1222 vaccination. These receptors all stem from an adult in good health.

The chain employs TRBV24-1 and TRBJ1-2; tentative D call: TRBD1 (6 bases). CDR1 and CDR2 (germline): KGHDR, SFDVKD. This CDR3 is built from 14 residues. The ends were cut back, 12 bases at V and 3 bases at J, with 19 bases in the middle. In DNA, the CDR3 is TGTGCCCACGGGGGCCAAGCTAAGGACTATGGCTACACCTTC. It is translated as CAHGGQAKDYGYTF.

CDR3 amino acids: CASSPGGLTGWNTEAFF. The CDR3 DNA follows: TGTGCCAGCAGTCCGGGGGGACTTACAGGGTGGAACACTGAAGCTTTCTTT. The rearrangement links TRBV28 to TRBJ1-1; tentatively, D is TRBD1 (6 bases). The V end was cut by 5 bases, the J end by 1 base, with 20 bases between. Germline CDR1 reads MDHEN; CDR2 reads SYDVKM. The CDR3 consists of 17 residues.

This clone was observed a single time. The chain recombines TRBV6-5 with TRBJ2-5; D may be TRBD1 or TRBD2 (5 bases each). The V end was cut by 7 bases, the J end by 4 bases, with 16 bases between. Germline CDR1 MNHEY, CDR2 SVGAGI. This CDR3 has 14 residues. The CDR3 region is CASTWDPLGETQYF. The CDR3 bases are TGTGCCAGCACTTGGGACCCCTTAGGAGAGACCCAGTACTTC.

This clone came up a few times. This chain uses TRBV4-1 with TRBJ2-6, with D possibly being TRBD2 (5 bases). This CDR3 has 16 amino acids. Deletions cut 0 bases from V and 4 bases from J, with 10 bases between. The germline CDR1 and CDR2 sequences are MGHRA and YSYEKL. The CDR3 sequence is CASSQDEGAGANVLTF. The DNA of the CDR3 is TGCGCCAGCAGCCAAGATGAGGGCGCCGGGGCCAACGTCCTGACTTTC.

This chain joins TRBV27 and TRBJ1-1, with no clear D. The CDR3 covers 15 residues. Germline V gene sequence: CDR1 MNHEY, CDR2 SMNVEV (reference sequence). V lost 10 bases, J lost 8 bases, and 26 bases lay in between. The CDR3 DNA is TGTGCCAACTCACGTGGCTCGGAGGCCTGGCTAGAAGCTTTCTTT. It specifies CANSRGSEAWLEAFF.

This chain uses TRBV5-1 with TRBJ1-1, with D possibly matching TRBD1 (6 bases). Trimming pared 0 bases from V and 3 bases from J, leaving 9 bases between. The germline gives CDR1 SGHRS, CDR2 YFSETQ. The CDR3 is made up of 14 amino acids. CDR3 sequence (DNA): TGCGCCAGCAGCTTGGCGACAGGTGACACTGAAGCTTTCTTT. Its translation: CASSLATGDTEAFF.

Details on this clone: The sample holds other DNA sequences that translate to the same CDR3. The chain has TRBV5-8 and TRBJ2-5, with D hard to call. In germline, CDR1 is SGHTS, CDR2 YDEGEE. V lost 2 bases, J lost 5 bases, and 4 bases lay in between. The CDR3 is made up of 11 amino acids. The CDR3: CASSLRETQYF. The CDR3 DNA follows: TGTGCCAGCAGCTTACGGGAGACCCAGTACTTC.

V gene TRBV29-1 combines with J gene TRBJ1-1, with a possible D match to TRBD1 (5 bases). Looked up from germline, CDR1 is SQVTM and CDR2 is ANQGSEA. This CDR3 is 14 amino acids long. V was trimmed by 4 bases and J by 6 bases, leaving 18 bases between them. CDR3 coding DNA: TGCAGCGTTGGAGGGGACGCCAGAACATCTGAAGCTTTCTTT. This gives the protein CSVGGDARTSEAFF.

This clone was observed a few times. The chain recombines TRBV5-1 with TRBJ1-6; the match to TRBD1 covers 12 bases. V was pared by 3 bases and J by 9 bases, with 1 base of the junction left unmatched. Germline V gives CDR1 SGHRS, CDR2 YFSETQ. The CDR3 is 14 residues long. This CDR3 is CASSWDRGLSPLHF. For the CDR3, the DNA is TGCGCCAGCAGCTGGGACAGGGGGCTTTCACCCCTCCACTTT.

The V and J genes are TRBV6-5 and TRBJ2-1, with 9 bases that match TRBD1. The junction had 5 bases not matched to a gene; V was cut back by 6 bases and J by 5 bases. The CDR3 is 14 amino acids. Germline loops: CDR1 MNHEY, CDR2 SVGAGI. The CDR3 coding sequence is TGTGCCAGCAGCCGAGGGACAGGGAACAATGAGCAGTTCTTC. Translated: CASSRGTGNNEQFF.

The chain carries TRBV3-1 (or the pseudogene TRBV3-2) and TRBJ1-2; D is perhaps TRBD1 (5 bases). The V and J ends lost 2 bases and 4 bases respectively, with 17 bases between them. In germline, CDR1 is LGHDT, CDR2 YNNKEL (reference sequence). This CDR3 has 16 amino acids. The CDR3 is CASSQKIGTAPYGYTF. CDR3 sequence (DNA): TGTGCCAGCAGCCAAAAGATTGGGACTGCCCCCTATGGCTACACCTTC.

The V gene is TRBV28, the J gene TRBJ2-7; 9 nucleotides match TRBD1. Germline CDR1 is MDHEN and CDR2 is SYDVKM. The CDR3 sequence is 15 residues long. V shed 6 bases and J 1 base; nucleotides not matched to a gene: 7. CDR3 region: CASSPDRGHSYEQYF. The CDR3 nucleotides read TGTGCCAGCAGCCCGGACAGGGGCCATTCCTACGAGCAGTACTTC.

Of note for this clone: At one boundary the junction diverges from the germline segment, which might be a read error. This rearrangement joins TRBV6-6 to TRBJ1-2; D may be TRBD1 (5 bases). CDR1 is MNHNY and CDR2 is SVGAGI in the germline V gene (reference sequence). CDR3 length: 15 amino acids. This chain's CDR3 is CASSDSSGPNYGYTF. CDR3 nucleotide sequence: TGTGCCAGCAGTGACTCTTCAGGGCCTAACTATGGCTACACCTTC.

This rearrangement joins TRBV19 to TRBJ2-1; TRBD2 agrees at 12 bases. After removal of 6 bases from V and 4 bases from J, the junction contained 10 bases not matched to a gene. The germline V gene has CDR1 LNHDA and CDR2 SQIVND (reference sequence). The CDR3 is 17 amino acids. CDR3 sequence: CASSLFTSGRTYNEQFF. In DNA form, the CDR3 reads TGTGCCAGTAGCCTCTTCACTAGCGGGAGGACATACAATGAGCAGTTCTTC.

V usage is TRBV10-3 and J usage is TRBJ2-3; 7 bases line up with TRBD1. Germline V gives CDR1 ENHRY, CDR2 SYGVKD. This CDR3 has 14 residues. Germline trimming cut 7 bases from V and 0 bases from J; bases unmatched to any gene: 4. The CDR3 here is CAINQGVSTDTQYF. CDR3 sequence (DNA): TGTGCCATCAATCAGGGGGTTAGCACAGATACGCAGTATTTT.

V and J are TRBV5-4 and TRBJ1-1; D is possibly TRBD1 (5 bases). The CDR3 runs to 14 residues. Germline V gene data show CDR1 as SGHNT and CDR2 as YYREEE (reference sequence). Trimming cost V 4 bases and J 0 bases, with 10 bases left between them. The CDR3 reads CASSPGRMNTEAFF. CDR3 bases: TGTGCCAGCAGCCCGGGACGGATGAACACTGAAGCTTTCTTT.

V usage is TRBV10-1 and J usage is TRBJ1-1, with no clear D. The CDR3 is 13 amino acids. The V gene lost 0 bases and the J gene lost 6 bases, with 8 bases spanning the gap. The germline gives CDR1 WNHNN, CDR2 SYGVQD (reference sequence). For the CDR3, the DNA is TGCGCCAGCAGTGAGTCGCTCGGGGCTGAAGCTTTCTTT. Translated, it gives CASSESLGAEAFF.

The chain has TRBV18 and TRBJ1-2; 7 positions match TRBD1. The V segment lost 8 bases and the J segment 8 bases; nucleotides outside the gene matches: 11. CDR1 is KGHSH, CDR2 LQKENI, per germline. The CDR3 covers 13 residues. For the CDR3, the DNA is TGTGCCAGCGGGGGGACAGCGGATACCGGCTACACCTTC. As protein: CASGGTADTGYTF. Drawing the rest from reference TRBV18 and TRBJ1-2, the complete variable domain is NAGVMQNPRHLVRRRGQEARLRCSPMKGHSHVYWYRQLPEEGLKFMVYLQKENIIDESGMPKERFSAEFPKEGPSILRIQQVVRGDSAAYFCASGGTADTGYTFGSGTRLTVV.

The rearrangement uses TRBV4-1 and TRBJ2-3; TRBD1 or TRBD2 may be the D gene (5 bases each). Germline CDR1 MGHRA, CDR2 YSYEKL. Trimming cost V 4 bases and J 2 bases, with 13 bases left between them. The CDR3 contains 15 residues. CDR3 sequence reads: CASSLGPLSTDTQYF. DNA for the CDR3: TGCGCCAGCAGCCTGGGACCGCTTTCCACAGATACGCAGTATTTT.

This chain links TRBV2 with TRBJ2-1; weak D call: TRBD1 (6 bases). The CDR3 has 11 residues. Germline-derived CDR1 and CDR2 are SNHLY and FYNNEI. Deletions cut 6 bases from V and 13 bases from J, with 13 bases between. The CDR3 bases are TGTGCCAGCAGCCGTGACAGGTTACAGTTCTTC. Translated: CASSRDRLQFF. Full variable domain (remainder filled in from reference TRBV2 and TRBJ2-1): EPEVTQTPSHQVTQMGQEVILRCVPISNHLYFYWYRQILGQKVEFLVSFYNNEISEKSEIFDDQFSVERPDGSNFTLKIRSTKLEDSAMYFCASSRDRLQFFGPGTRLTVL.

This clone was found a few times. The chain is built from TRBV2 and TRBJ2-3; TRBD2 might be the D (6 bases). Trimming shortened V by 6 bases and J by 3 bases, and 16 bases separated the two germline ends. The CDR3 loop spans 15 amino acids. Germline-derived CDR1 and CDR2 are SNHLY and FYNNEI. The CDR3 DNA follows: TGTGCCAGCAGGCGTTCGGGAGTGCGGACAGATACGCAGTATTTT. Residues: CASRRSGVRTDTQYF.

This clone was picked up a small number of times. The chain has TRBV14 and TRBJ2-7; 12 bases align to TRBD2. With V trimmed by 5 bases and J by 0 bases, 8 bases remained unmatched. The CDR3 covers 17 residues. Germline V CDR1 and CDR2: SGHDN, FVKESK. The CDR3 reads CASSRLAGAWSSYEQYF. CDR3 coding DNA: TGTGCCAGCAGCAGACTAGCGGGGGCCTGGAGCTCCTACGAGCAGTACTTC. Full variable domain (remainder filled in from reference TRBV14 and TRBJ2-7): EAGVTQFPSHSVIEKGQTVTLRCDPISGHDNLYWYRRVMGKEIKFLLHFVKESKQDESGMPNNRFLAERTGGTYSTLKVQPAELEDSGVYFCASSRLAGAWSSYEQYFGPGTRLTVT.

V usage is TRBV13 and J usage is TRBJ1-1; the D gene is possibly TRBD1 (5 bases). The V gene lost 5 bases and the J gene lost 1 base, with 14 bases spanning the gap. Germline lookup yields CDR1 PRHDT and CDR2 FYEKMQ (reference sequence). CDR3 length equals 15 residues. This CDR3 is CASSAHGAKNTEAFF. CDR3 bases: TGTGCCAGCAGCGCGCACGGGGCTAAGAACACTGAAGCTTTCTTT.